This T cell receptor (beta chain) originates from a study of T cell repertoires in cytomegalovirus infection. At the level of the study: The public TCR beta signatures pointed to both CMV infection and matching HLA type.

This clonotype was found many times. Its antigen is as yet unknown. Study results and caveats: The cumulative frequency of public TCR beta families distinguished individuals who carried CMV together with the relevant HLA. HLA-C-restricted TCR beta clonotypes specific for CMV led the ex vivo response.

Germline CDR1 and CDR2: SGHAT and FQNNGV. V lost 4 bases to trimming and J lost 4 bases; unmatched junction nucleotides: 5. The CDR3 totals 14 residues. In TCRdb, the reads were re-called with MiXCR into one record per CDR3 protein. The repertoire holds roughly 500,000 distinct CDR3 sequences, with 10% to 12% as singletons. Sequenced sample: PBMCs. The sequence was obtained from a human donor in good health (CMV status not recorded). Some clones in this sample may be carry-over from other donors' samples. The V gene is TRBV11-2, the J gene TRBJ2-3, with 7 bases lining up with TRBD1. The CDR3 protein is CASSSEQGSDTQYF. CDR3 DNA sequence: TGTGCCAGCAGCTCTGAACAGGGGTCAGATACGCAGTATTTT.